Listed here are 11 T cell receptor beta chains from one sample, sequenced in a study of blood T cell repertoires in COVID-19. The table came from immunoSEQ multiplex PCR; TCRdb's copy has only in-frame clones and leaves some out. The data show about 180,000 clones, about 86% seen once. The material sequenced was peripheral blood. The receptors stem from a woman aged 25 to 39 with active or convalescent COVID-19.

The gene calls are TRBV3-1 (or the pseudogene TRBV3-2) and TRBJ2-3, with 10 bases fitting TRBD2. The CDR3 length is 18 residues. With 1 base clipped from V and 2 bases from J, the junction kept 9 bases outside the gene matches. In germline, CDR1 is LGHDT, CDR2 YNNKEL (reference sequence). The CDR3 is CASSQGLTSGTFTDTQYF. In DNA form, the CDR3 reads TGTGCCAGCAGCCAAGGGCTCACTAGCGGGACCTTCACAGATACGCAGTATTTT.

This chain uses TRBV28 with TRBJ2-3; D unresolved. Trimming stripped 3 bases from V and 6 bases from J, with 7 bases between. This CDR3 has 12 residues. Germline CDR1 MDHEN, CDR2 SYDVKM. CDR3: CASSFRRDTQYF. The CDR3 region has the DNA TGTGCCAGCAGTTTCAGGCGCGATACGCAGTATTTT.

V usage is TRBV11-3 and J usage is TRBJ1-4; 10 bases fit TRBD1. V dropped 5 bases and J dropped 14; count of bases not matched to a gene: 14. This CDR3 comprises 15 residues. Germline CDR1 SGHNT, CDR2 YENEEA. This CDR3 is CASSQPGQGIVKLFF. The CDR3 DNA reads TGTGCCAGCAGCCAACCGGGACAGGGGATAGTTAAGCTGTTTTTT. The whole variable domain, filled in from reference TRBV11-3 and TRBJ1-4, reads EAGVVQSPRYKIIEKKQPVAFWCNPISGHNTLYWYLQNLGQGPELLIRYENEEAVDDSQLPKDRFSAERLKGVDSTLKIQPAELGDSAVYLCASSQPGQGIVKLFFGSGTQLSVL.

The chain uses TRBV9 and TRBJ1-1; D is uncertain. Germline CDR1 is SGDLS and CDR2 is YYNGEE. The CDR3 covers 13 residues. With 0 bases removed from V and 6 bases from J, the gap between germline ends came to 9 bases. DNA for the CDR3: TGTGCCAGCAGCGTAGGTGTACCAGCTGAAGCTTTCTTT. Translating it yields CASSVGVPAEAFF.

CDR3: CASSYSFTDTQYF. The CDR3 DNA is TGTGCCAGCAGTTACTCCTTCACAGATACGCAGTATTTT. V and J are TRBV6-6 and TRBJ2-3; the D is unclear. V was trimmed by 0 bases and J by 2 bases, leaving 3 bases between them. The CDR3 consists of 13 residues. Germline assignment: CDR1 MNHNY and CDR2 SVGAGI (reference sequence).

The chain joins TRBV11-2 to TRBJ1-2; D call uncertain. CDR3 length: 16 residues. V dropped 5 bases and J dropped 1 base, with 17 bases sitting between them. CDR1 and CDR2 (germline): SGHAT, FQNNGV. In nucleotides, the CDR3 is TGTGCCAGCAGCCGGGGATTGGGCAGGATTAACTATGGCTACACCTTC. This codes for CASSRGLGRINYGYTF.

The J gene is TRBJ2-3, the V gene TRBV19, with D perhaps matching TRBD1 (6 bases). There are 15 residues in the CDR3. Germline V gene sequence: CDR1 LNHDA, CDR2 SQIVND (reference sequence). V lost 7 bases and J 0 bases, leaving 14 bases between the germline ends. The CDR3: CASTDRPASTDTQYF. The DNA of the CDR3 is TGTGCCAGTACCGACAGGCCTGCTAGCACAGATACGCAGTATTTT.

This rearrangement joins TRBV10-1 to TRBJ2-4; 10 positions match TRBD2. V trimming: 10 bases; J trimming: 1 base; junction bases outside the gene matches: 10. The CDR3 is 16 residues long. CDR1 and CDR2 (germline): WNHNN, SYGVQD (reference sequence). CDR3 DNA sequence: TGCGCCACCTTGGAGGAGCGGGAGGGTGCCAAAAACATTCAGTACTTC. Its protein product is CATLEEREGAKNIQYF.

The chain joins TRBV20-1 to TRBJ1-2; D is perhaps TRBD1 (5 bases). CDR1 and CDR2 (germline): DFQATT, SNEGSKA (reference sequence). The V end lost 3 bases, the J end lost 3 bases, and 23 bases lay between the germline ends. The CDR3 spans 17 residues. The CDR3 reads CSASARAPSRADYGYTF. CDR3 DNA sequence: TGCAGTGCTAGTGCCAGGGCCCCCTCCCGCGCGGACTATGGCTACACCTTC.

The chain uses TRBV5-4 and TRBJ2-1; possible D gene TRBD2, 5 bases. Germline values: CDR1 SGHNT, CDR2 YYREEE (reference sequence). Trimming pared 7 bases from V and 7 bases from J, leaving 9 bases between. The CDR3 covers 11 residues. The CDR3 bases are TGTGCCAGCGGAGGTCTAAATGAGCAGTTCTTC. Amino acids: CASGGLNEQFF.

The chain has TRBV4-2 and TRBJ1-4; D unresolved. Germline CDR1 and CDR2: LGHNA and YNFKEQ. The V gene lost 1 base and the J gene lost 11 bases, with 11 bases spanning the gap. CDR3 length: 13 residues. CDR3: CASSQGERSKLFF. As DNA, the CDR3 is TGTGCCAGCAGCCAAGGGGAGAGGTCTAAACTGTTTTTT.